Listed below are T cell receptor beta chains from one sample, sequenced in a study of a mutant IDH1 vaccine in newly diagnosed glioma. Antigens of these TCRs are unknown. Method: immunoSEQ multiplex PCR; TCRdb's copy keeps in-frame clones and lacks some. The sample has tens of thousands of clones, more than 80% seen once; the top ten hold roughly 1.5%. The material was PBMCs, obtained from a glioma patient whose treatment included an IDH1 peptide vaccine. The receptors here all came from a man aged 35 to 55 with glioma. Both conserved end residues are part of each CDR3. Each record gives: J gene, D gene, clone size, V gene, CDR3 DNA, CDR3 protein. The D gene is left open where the match is weak. Not every row has a clone size; where given, it reads once, few, many or a size class.

J: TRBJ2-2; D: TRBD1; size: NA; V: TRBV6-5; DNA: TGTGCCACCTCGGACAGGGTTAATCCCGGGGAGCTGTTTTTT; CDR3: CATSDRVNPGELFF
J: TRBJ1-5; D: NA; size: NA; V: TRBV4-1; DNA: TGCGCCAGCAGCCAAGGGTCCGGGAACAATCAGCCCCAGCATTTT; CDR3: CASSQGSGNNQPQHF
J: TRBJ2-5; D: NA; size: NA; V: TRBV2; DNA: TGTGCCAGCAGAAGATCGGGACTTCAAGAGACCCAGTACTTC; CDR3: CASRRSGLQETQYF
J: TRBJ2-1; D: NA; size: NA; V: TRBV27; DNA: TGTGCCAGCGGTTACTCCTACAATGAGCAGTTCTTC; CDR3: CASGYSYNEQFF
J: TRBJ2-5; D: NA; size: medium-sized; V: TRBV25-1; DNA: TGTGCCAGCAGTGAAAGGGGATTCCAAGAGACCCAGTACTTC; CDR3: CASSERGFQETQYF
J: TRBJ1-5; D: NA; size: NA; V: TRBV11-2; DNA: TGTGCCAGCAGCTTGGAAAATCAGCCCCAGCATTTT; CDR3: CASSLENQPQHF
J: TRBJ2-2; D: NA; size: NA; V: TRBV11-3; DNA: TGTGCCAGCAGCTCCACCCCAGGGGCCACCGGGGAGCTGTTTTTT; CDR3: CASSSTPGATGELFF
J: TRBJ1-3; D: NA; size: NA; V: TRBV20-1; DNA: TGCAGTGCGCTCTGGACGGACACCATATATTTT; CDR3: CSALWTDTIYF
J: TRBJ2-1; D: TRBD2; size: NA; V: TRBV27; DNA: TGTGCCAGCAGCCCTGTAGCGGGAGGGCCGTATGAGCAGTTCTTC; CDR3: CASSPVAGGPYEQFF
J: TRBJ2-7; D: TRBD2; size: NA; V: TRBV7-2; DNA: TGTGCCAGCAGCGCTAGTAGGTCTAGCGGATCCTACGAGCAGTACTTC; CDR3: CASSASRSSGSYEQYF
J: TRBJ2-5; D: TRBD2; size: NA; V: TRBV7-2; DNA: TGTGCCAGCAGCTTAGGAGCTGGCGGGGGGTCAGAGACCCAGTACTTC; CDR3: CASSLGAGGGSETQYF
J: TRBJ1-3; D: TRBD1; size: NA; V: TRBV6-5; DNA: TGTGCCAGCAGTTCTAATCTACGGGACAGGGGATATACCATATATTTT; CDR3: CASSSNLRDRGYTIYF
J: TRBJ1-3; D: NA; size: NA; V: TRBV6-5; DNA: TGTGCCAGCAGTTATTGGGGGTCAGCTGGAAACACCATATATTTT; CDR3: CASSYWGSAGNTIYF
J: TRBJ1-1; D: NA; size: few; V: TRBV29-1; DNA: TGCAGCATTAGCAGGGGACTCACTGAAGCTTTCTTT; CDR3: CSISRGLTEAFF
J: TRBJ2-1; D: TRBD2; size: NA; V: TRBV5-1; DNA: TGCGCCAGCAGCGACCAGGGACTAGCGTTTGAGCAGTTCTTC; CDR3: CASSDQGLAFEQFF
J: TRBJ1-2; D: NA; size: NA; V: TRBV5-1; DNA: TGCGCCAGCAGCTCGACGGACGTTGAAGGCTACACCTTC; CDR3: CASSSTDVEGYTF
J: TRBJ2-7; D: NA; size: NA; V: TRBV11-3; DNA: TGTGCCAGCAGCAACGGAGGGTACGAGCAGTACTTC; CDR3: CASSNGGYEQYF
J: TRBJ1-1; D: TRBD1; size: NA; V: TRBV5-6; DNA: TGTGCCAGCAGCCTTGGGACAGGGAGGACTGAAGCTTTCTTT; CDR3: CASSLGTGRTEAFF
J: TRBJ1-1; D: NA; size: NA; V: TRBV2; DNA: TGTGCCAGTAAGACTGAGGGGTGGACTGAAGCTTTCTTT; CDR3: CASKTEGWTEAFF
J: TRBJ1-1; D: TRBD1; size: few; V: TRBV19; DNA: TGTGCCAGTGGCAGACAGGGCCAGAACACTGAAGCTTTCTTT; CDR3: CASGRQGQNTEAFF
J: TRBJ2-1; D: TRBD1; size: once; V: TRBV5-4; DNA: TGTGCCAGCAGCGCAACGCAGGGGGCCCACAATGAGCAGTTCTTC; CDR3: CASSATQGAHNEQFF
J: TRBJ1-5; D: NA; size: NA; V: TRBV7-2; DNA: TGTGCCAGCAGCTTGGACGGAAAAAATCAGCCCCAGCATTTT; CDR3: CASSLDGKNQPQHF
J: TRBJ2-7; D: NA; size: NA; V: TRBV5-6; DNA: TGTGCCAGCAGCCCACTAGACAGTCCCTACGAGCAGTACTTC; CDR3: CASSPLDSPYEQYF
J: TRBJ1-3; D: TRBD1; size: NA; V: TRBV5-4; DNA: TGTGCCAGCAGCCCTAGGGACAGGGAAGGAAACACCATATATTTT; CDR3: CASSPRDREGNTIYF
J: TRBJ1-2; D: TRBD1; size: NA; V: TRBV29-1; DNA: TGCAGCGTAGAGGGACAGGGCCCCTATGGCTACACCTTC; CDR3: CSVEGQGPYGYTF
J: TRBJ2-7; D: NA; size: NA; V: TRBV4-3; DNA: TGCGCCAGCAGCCAAGATATGACGGCAGGGGCGTTTAGGGAGCAGTACTTC; CDR3: CASSQDMTAGAFREQYF
J: TRBJ2-3; D: TRBD1; size: NA; V: TRBV19; DNA: TGTGCCAGCCGGAACAGGGGGCGCGGGGCAGATACGCAGTATTTT; CDR3: CASRNRGRGADTQYF
J: TRBJ1-4; D: TRBD1; size: once; V: TRBV19; DNA: TGTGCCAGTAGTGCCGGGACAGGCTCGTCAACTAATGAAAAACTGTTTTTT; CDR3: CASSAGTGSSTNEKLFF
J: TRBJ2-7; D: NA; size: once; V: TRBV29-1; DNA: TGCAGCGTCCTCACCGGGACACACTACGAGCAGTACTTC; CDR3: CSVLTGTHYEQYF
J: TRBJ2-3; D: NA; size: NA; V: TRBV12-1; DNA: TGTGCCAGCAGCCCTCCTAAGCGCGGGAGCACAGATACGCAGTATTTT; CDR3: CASSPPKRGSTDTQYF
J: TRBJ2-1; D: TRBD1; size: NA; V: TRBV29-1; DNA: TGCAGCGGGAGAGGGGGCGCAGCCGAGCAGTTCTTC; CDR3: CSGRGGAAEQFF
J: TRBJ1-5; D: TRBD1; size: few; V: TRBV19; DNA: TGTGCCAGTACCATCCGGGACAGGGAGGGGAGCAATCAGCCCCAGCATTTT; CDR3: CASTIRDREGSNQPQHF
J: TRBJ2-1; D: NA; size: once; V: TRBV6-5; DNA: TGTGCCAGCGGACGGGGAGACAATGAGCAGTTCTTC; CDR3: CASGRGDNEQFF
J: TRBJ2-3; D: NA; size: NA; V: TRBV7-2; DNA: TGTGCCAGCAGCATCGGAGGTCGGTCCACAGATACGCAGTATTTT; CDR3: CASSIGGRSTDTQYF
J: TRBJ2-1; D: TRBD1; size: NA; V: TRBV28; DNA: TGTGCCAGCAGTATCCACGGACAGGGGTGGGGGAATGAGCAGTTCTTC; CDR3: CASSIHGQGWGNEQFF
J: TRBJ2-1; D: TRBD2; size: NA; V: TRBV5-4; DNA: TGTGCCAGCAGCGCACCTAGCGGGAGGTCCTACAATGAGCAGTTCTTC; CDR3: CASSAPSGRSYNEQFF
J: TRBJ1-2; D: NA; size: NA; V: TRBV28; DNA: TGTGCCAGCAGGGACTTTAACTATGGCTACACCTTC; CDR3: CASRDFNYGYTF
J: TRBJ2-3; D: NA; size: NA; V: TRBV28; DNA: TGTGCCAGCAGGGGGCAGGGGATAGATACGCAGTATTTT; CDR3: CASRGQGIDTQYF
J: TRBJ1-5; D: NA; size: NA; V: TRBV15; DNA: TGTGCCACCAGCAGAGTTGTAGGGACGGCCTCCGGTAATCAGCCCCAGCATTTT; CDR3: CATSRVVGTASGNQPQHF
J: TRBJ1-2; D: NA; size: once; V: TRBV28; DNA: TGTGCCAGCAGTTTATCCCAGGGGATCTTTTCCGGCTACACCTTC; CDR3: CASSLSQGIFSGYTF
J: TRBJ2-7; D: TRBD1; size: NA; V: TRBV4-3; DNA: TGCGCCAGCACTCCAAACAGGGGACCCTACGAGCAGTACTTC; CDR3: CASTPNRGPYEQYF
J: TRBJ1-1; D: NA; size: NA; V: TRBV6-4; DNA: TGTGCCAGCAGTCGGTTTATGAACACTGAAGCTTTCTTT; CDR3: CASSRFMNTEAFF